This T cell receptor (beta chain) was recovered during a study of blood T cell repertoires in COVID-19. For the study at large: Nucleic acid was either cDNA or gDNA, and it came from T cells, B-cell-depleted T cells, or PBMCs.

Method: immunoSEQ multiplex PCR; TCRdb's copy keeps in-frame clones and lacks some. This sample has around 170,000 clones, with roughly 81% found just once. The CDR3 contains 15 residues. In germline, CDR1 is LNHDA, CDR2 SQIVND (reference sequence). The V segment lost 6 bases and the J segment 4 bases; nucleotides outside the gene matches: 5. Sequencing was done on a sample of peripheral blood. This clonotype originated in a woman of 80 years or more with COVID-19, enrolled during active disease. The chain recombines TRBV19 with TRBJ2-7; 14 bases align to TRBD2. CDR3 sequence (DNA): TGTGCCAGTAGACCGACTAGCGGGGGGGTTTACGAGCAGTACTTC. Translation gives CASRPTSGGVYEQYF. The full variable domain, completed using reference TRBV19 and TRBJ2-7, is DGGITQSPKYLFRKEGQNVTLSCEQNLNHDAMYWYRQDPGQGLRLIYYSQIVNDFQKGDIAEGYSVSREKKESFPLTVTSAQKNPTAFYLCASRPTSGGVYEQYFGPGTRLTVT.